The clone carrying this TCR beta chain turned up a few times. Its antigen is undetermined. The data derive from a study of cytomegalovirus exposure and HLA in healthy donors. Findings and limits, study-wide: It was confirmed in vitro that a few of the CMV-associated chains were specific for CMV antigens.

While the first cohort had about 610 subjects, the donors belonged to the separate validation cohort of fewer than 150 subjects. The table came from immunoSEQ multiplex PCR; TCRdb's copy has only in-frame clones and leaves some out. The table has 250,000 to 300,000 clones, roughly 85% seen once. V was clipped by 8 bases and J by 2 bases, with 6 bases between them. Germline V lookup: CDR1 MDHEN, CDR2 SYDVKM. CDR3 length: 11 amino acids. The chain joins TRBV28 to TRBJ1-2; D not resolved. This clonotype was sampled from a woman aged 18-35 years in good health and CMV-seronegative. Sequencing was carried out using PBMCs. CDR3 nucleotide sequence: TGTGCCAGCTGTAAAAACTATGGCTACACCTTC. This gives the protein CASCKNYGYTF.